Presented here are 28 T cell receptor beta chains from one specimen sequenced in a study of shared clonotypes between healthy human individuals. Here immunoSEQ multiplex PCR was the method, and the copy in TCRdb shows in-frame clones only, minus some. This repertoire shows approximately 100,000 clones, 68% found once; its top ten account for roughly 24%. The sample consisted of memory CD8+ T cells sorted from blood. As for subset: CD45RO+ cells pooled with CCR7-negative TemRA cells. Source of these receptors: a woman between 25 and 40 years old in good health.

With regard to this clone: At one end the junction does not follow the germline gene, possibly because of a read error. The same CDR3 can be traced to other DNA sequences in this sample. The chain recombines TRBV28 with TRBJ2-1; D may match TRBD1 or TRBD2 (5 bases each). The CDR3 has 18 amino acids. CDR1 is MDHEN, CDR2 SYDVKM, per germline. The CDR3, as DNA: TGTGCCAGCAGCCTCCCGATCGGACTGGGGGTTGCCCACAATGAACAGTTCTTC. The encoded protein is CASSLPIGLGVAHNEQFF.

The chain joins TRBV9 to TRBJ2-2; D is unclear. The CDR3 is made up of 19 amino acids. Trimming removed 4 bases at V and 2 bases at J, with 24 bases between. Germline loops: CDR1 SGDLS, CDR2 YYNGEE. CDR3 in amino acids: CASSHIYRLVPDNTGELFF. In nucleotides, the CDR3 is TGTGCCAGCAGCCACATTTACCGTTTAGTTCCGGACAACACCGGGGAGCTGTTTTTT.

This chain links TRBV5-1 with TRBJ2-2; D remains ambiguous. V was shortened by 7 bases and J by 0 bases, with 10 bases between the two germline ends. CDR1 is SGHRS and CDR2 is YFSETQ in the germline V gene. This CDR3 has 14 amino acids. The CDR3 DNA is TGCGCCAGCGTAGGTGGTGCGAACACCGGGGAGCTGTTTTTT. Translated, it gives CASVGGANTGELFF.

Of note for this clone: With a much larger clone just one base away, this may be a read error. The chain uses TRBV27 and TRBJ2-1; 11 nucleotides match TRBD2. The germline gives CDR1 MNHEY, CDR2 SMNVEV (reference sequence). This CDR3 is built from 15 residues. The trim removed 6 bases at V and 4 bases at J, leaving 5 bases unmatched. CDR3 nucleotides: TGTGCCAGCAGCGGCGGGACTAGCGGTTACAATGAGCAGTTCTTC. The encoded protein is CASSGGTSGYNEQFF.

This sequence joins TRBV27 and TRBJ2-7; D not certain. The CDR3 consists of 15 residues. CDR1 MNHEY and CDR2 SMNVEV come from the germline V gene (reference sequence). V was cut by 5 bases and J by 2 bases, with 16 bases left in between. Here the CDR3 reads CASSPLYVPPYEQYF. In nucleotides, the CDR3 is TGTGCCAGCAGTCCATTGTACGTACCTCCCTACGAGCAGTACTTC.

This clone was counted ten times or more. The genes are TRBV4-1 and TRBJ2-5; D might be TRBD1 or TRBD2, each matching 5 bases. Germline CDR1 and CDR2: MGHRA and YSYEKL. The germline V and J ends were trimmed by 1 base and 4 bases, with 7 bases remaining between them. The CDR3 has 13 amino acids. CDR3 region: CASSQVGGETQYF. The CDR3 nucleotides read TGCGCCAGCAGCCAAGTTGGGGGAGAGACCCAGTACTTC.

The chain combines TRBV19 with TRBJ2-1, with TRBD2 identical over 13 bases. V dropped 1 base and J dropped 10; count of bases not matched to a gene: 1. The CDR3 covers 14 residues. Germline values: CDR1 LNHDA, CDR2 SQIVND (reference sequence). In nucleotides, the CDR3 is TGTGCCAGTAGTATAGTGGGACTAGCGGGAGAGCAGTTCTTC. This gives the protein CASSIVGLAGEQFF.

The gene calls are TRBV2 and TRBJ2-1, with D tentatively TRBD2 (6 bases). The V and J ends lost 6 bases and 0 bases respectively, with 9 bases between them. The CDR3 is 14 amino acids. CDR1 and CDR2 (germline): SNHLY, FYNNEI. The DNA of the CDR3 is TGTGCCAGCAGGCCCGGGAGCTCCTACAATGAGCAGTTCTTC. Protein: CASRPGSSYNEQFF.

In regard to this clone: Other DNA sequences in the sample encode the same CDR3. The chain recombines TRBV14 with TRBJ2-5; D not resolved. Gene TRBJ2-7 matches the end of the DNA better, so the J call may be wrong. Germline CDR1 is SGHDN and CDR2 is FVKESK. The CDR3 totals 12 residues. This chain's CDR3 is CASSPANYEQYF. CDR3 nucleotides: TGTGCCAGCAGCCCAGCTAACTACGAGCAGTACTTC.

The V gene is TRBV28, the J gene TRBJ1-1; 7 positions match TRBD1. The junction had 9 bases not matched to a gene; V was cut back by 2 bases and J by 0 bases. The CDR3 totals 17 residues. Per germline, CDR1 MDHEN and CDR2 SYDVKM. The CDR3 here is CASSLGAGGVLNTEAFF. CDR3 nucleotides: TGTGCCAGCAGTTTAGGGGCAGGGGGAGTCTTGAACACTGAAGCTTTCTTT.

The rearrangement links TRBV6-5 to TRBJ1-1; no clear D gene. The length of the CDR3 is 13 residues. Trimming shortened V by 6 bases and J by 8 bases, and 16 bases separated the two germline ends. The V gene's germline CDR1 is MNHEY and CDR2 SVGAGI. Here the CDR3 reads CASRTSTATEAFF. For the CDR3, the DNA is TGTGCCAGCAGGACATCCACAGCTACAGAAGCTTTCTTT.

The chain is built from TRBV5-1 and TRBJ1-3; the D is unclear. The length of the CDR3 is 16 residues. V shed 0 bases and J shed 0 bases, with 10 bases lying between them. Germline lookup yields CDR1 SGHRS and CDR2 YFSETQ. The CDR3 is CASSLGVGISGNTIYF. Written as DNA, the CDR3 is TGCGCCAGCAGCTTGGGAGTGGGAATCTCTGGAAACACCATATATTTT.

Regarding this clone: One end of the junction is discordant with germline, which a read error may explain. The chain combines TRBV7-8 with TRBJ1-2, with D perhaps TRBD1 (5 bases). From germline, CDR1 is SGHVS and CDR2 FQNEAQ. The CDR3 loop spans 16 amino acids. The CDR3 sequence is CASKGSQRDGNYGYTF. Written as DNA, the CDR3 is TGCGCCAGCAAGGGATCTCAGAGGGACGGGAACTATGGCTACACCTTC.

This rearrangement joins TRBV5-1 to TRBJ1-3; 9 bases match TRBD1. Looked up from germline, CDR1 is SGHRS and CDR2 is YFSETQ. The CDR3 runs to 15 residues. V lost 0 bases to trimming and J lost 4 bases; unmatched junction nucleotides: 2. CDR3 nucleotides: TGCGCCAGCAGCTTGGGGGACAGGGACGGAAACACCATATATTTT. It specifies CASSLGDRDGNTIYF.

This clone was seen a few times. The rearrangement links TRBV6-4 to TRBJ2-3, with D possibly matching TRBD1 (5 bases). V lost 4 bases to trimming and J lost 0 bases, with 11 bases between them. CDR1 and CDR2 from the germline V gene are MRHNA and SNTAGT. The CDR3 runs 15 residues. CDR3 sequence (DNA): TGTGCCAGCAGTGTTGGCAGGGCAAGCACAGATACGCAGTATTTT. Its translation: CASSVGRASTDTQYF.

The CDR3 protein is CASSLRTGGRRDTEAFF. CDR3 coding DNA: TGTGCCAGCAGCTTACGGACAGGGGGTAGGAGGGACACTGAAGCTTTCTTT. The genes are TRBV5-5 and TRBJ1-1; 10 nucleotides align to TRBD1. CDR1 and CDR2 (germline): SGHKS, YYEKEE (reference sequence). The CDR3 has 17 amino acids. The V and J ends lost 2 bases and 3 bases, in that order; junction bases with no gene match: 10.

V gene TRBV19 combines with J gene TRBJ2-5; 9 nucleotides line up with TRBD1. The end of the DNA aligns better with TRBJ2-7, so the J call may be wrong. CDR1 and CDR2 from the germline V gene are LNHDA and SQIVND (reference sequence). The CDR3 sequence is 15 residues long. Written as DNA, the CDR3 is TGTGCCAGTAGTACCCGGGACAGGGTTTACTTCGAGCAGTACTTC. Protein: CASSTRDRVYFEQYF.

The chain has TRBV13 and TRBJ1-2, with D perhaps matching TRBD1 (5 bases). This CDR3 contains 12 residues. V lost 7 bases and J 8 bases, leaving 14 bases between the germline ends. From germline, CDR1 is PRHDT and CDR2 FYEKMQ (reference sequence). CDR3 region: CASNNGWGGYTF. The CDR3 DNA reads as TGTGCCAGCAACAATGGTTGGGGGGGCTACACCTTC.

The rearrangement joins TRBV9 to TRBJ2-3; 7 nucleotides match TRBD1. The J segment lost 5 bases and the V segment lost 0 bases, leaving 6 bases of the junction unmatched. Germline CDR1 SGDLS, CDR2 YYNGEE. The CDR3 length is 15 residues. The CDR3 DNA is TGTGCCAGCAGCGTAGTTCAGGGGGAGAAAGATACGCAGTATTTT. Amino acid sequence: CASSVVQGEKDTQYF.

This chain connects TRBV9 to TRBJ2-1; 8 bases match TRBD1. Germline V CDR1 and CDR2: SGDLS, YYNGEE. The junction had 7 bases not matched to a gene; V was cut back by 4 bases and J by 1 base. This CDR3 is built from 16 residues. CDR3 loop: CASSPGTGGSYNEQFF. The CDR3 nucleotides read TGTGCCAGCAGCCCTGGGACAGGAGGGTCCTACAATGAGCAGTTCTTC.

V gene TRBV7-9 combines with J gene TRBJ1-3; a possible D gene is TRBD1 (6 bases). This CDR3 region has 18 residues. Germline V gene lookup returns CDR1 SEHNR and CDR2 FQNEAQ (reference sequence). V was trimmed by 2 bases and J by 0 bases, leaving 17 bases between them. This CDR3 is CASSLPRGGPISGNTIYF. The CDR3 region has the DNA TGTGCCAGCAGCTTACCCAGGGGTGGACCGATCTCTGGAAACACCATATATTTT.

The chain employs TRBV2 and TRBJ2-5; tentatively, D is TRBD1 (6 bases). The germline CDR1 and CDR2 sequences are SNHLY and FYNNEI. V lost 4 bases to trimming and J lost 2 bases, with 11 bases between them. This CDR3 comprises 14 residues. CDR3 loop: CASSGGQPQETQYF. The CDR3, as DNA: TGTGCCAGCAGTGGTGGACAGCCGCAAGAGACCCAGTACTTC. The full variable domain, rest sourced from reference TRBV2 and TRBJ2-5, is EPEVTQTPSHQVTQMGQEVILRCVPISNHLYFYWYRQILGQKVEFLVSFYNNEISEKSEIFDDQFSVERPDGSNFTLKIRSTKLEDSAMYFCASSGGQPQETQYFGPGTRLLVL.

The count of this clone is one. The chain uses TRBV28 and TRBJ1-1; the match to TRBD1 covers 10 bases. The junction had 8 bases not matched to a gene; V was cut back by 4 bases and J by 0 bases. This CDR3 region has 17 residues. CDR1 and CDR2 (germline): MDHEN, SYDVKM. Here the CDR3 DNA reads TGTGCCAGCAGTTCAAACCGGGACAGGGGAATGAACACTGAAGCTTTCTTT. It translates to CASSSNRDRGMNTEAFF.

The rearrangement joins TRBV5-1 to TRBJ2-1; D call uncertain. The germline CDR1 and CDR2 sequences are SGHRS and YFSETQ. The CDR3 covers 12 residues. The V gene lost 1 base and the J gene lost 8 bases, with 7 bases spanning the gap. CDR3 region: CASSLPGYEQFF. The CDR3 DNA reads TGCGCCAGCAGCTTGCCTGGGTATGAGCAGTTCTTC.

The chain couples TRBV18 to TRBJ2-3, with 7 bases that match TRBD2. CDR1 is KGHSH, CDR2 LQKENI, per germline. V trimming: 4 bases; J trimming: 4 bases; junction bases outside the gene matches: 17. The CDR3 has 18 residues. The CDR3: CASSLPGTTGVLADTQYF. CDR3 coding DNA: TGTGCCAGCTCACTCCCCGGGACTACGGGAGTTCTAGCAGATACGCAGTATTTT.

The chain employs TRBV9 and TRBJ2-7, with a weak D call TRBD1 (5 bases). Looked up from germline, CDR1 is SGDLS and CDR2 is YYNGEE. V shed 3 bases and J shed 3 bases, with 16 bases lying between them. The CDR3 is made up of 15 amino acids. The CDR3 region is CASSATQGFSYEQYF. Written as DNA, the CDR3 is TGTGCCAGCAGCGCAACCCAGGGTTTCAGCTACGAGCAGTACTTC.

In DNA form, the CDR3 reads TGTGCCAGCAGCTTAGATACGGCTAGCGGGCTTCCCCAACGCAATGAGCAGTTCTTC. Its protein product is CASSLDTASGLPQRNEQFF. This sequence joins TRBV11-1 and TRBJ2-1, with TRBD2 matching 8 bases. Germline trimming cut 1 base from V and 6 bases from J; bases unmatched to any gene: 17. In germline, CDR1 is SGHAT, CDR2 FQDESV (reference sequence). This CDR3 spans 19 amino acids.

The chain recombines TRBV29-1 with TRBJ2-1, with D perhaps matching TRBD2 (6 bases). The ends were cut back, 4 bases at V and 8 bases at J, with 12 bases in the middle. The CDR3 sequence is 12 residues long. Germline loops: CDR1 SQVTM, CDR2 ANQGSEA. The CDR3, as DNA: TGCAGCGTTGCGGAGGGTCGGGATGAGCAGTTCTTC. Encoded protein: CSVAEGRDEQFF.